Here is one TCR beta chain with its context. As yet, its antigen is unknown. Using unique molecular identifiers, the investigators prepared the TCRbeta library. One entry per CDR3 protein, called by TCRdb with MiXCR from the PCR reads. The sample carries tens of thousands of distinct CDR3 sequences, 40% to 45% recorded once. The sample comes from a study of T-cell reconstitution after alpha-beta-depleted transplantation in children. Overall study results and limits: For some patients, TCRbeta diversity was high at day 60 because of recipient T cells and thymic progenitors that survived. Newly made T cells mostly supplied T-cell counts and diversity one year after transplant. The origin of alpha-beta T cells about two months after transplant was reportedly several hundred expanded graft clones.

This specimen was PBMCs, mostly from graft donor cells, taken 360 days after TCRalphabeta/CD19-depleted stem cell transplant. The sequence came from a male patient under 18 who had a stem cell transplant for acute lymphoblastic leukemia, so the T cells may come from the graft donor.

CDR3 in DNA: TGTGCCAGCAGTTTAAGCGGGGGTCCCTACGAGCAGTACTTC. It encodes CASSLSGGPYEQYF. This rearrangement joins TRBV12-3 or TRBV12-4 to TRBJ2-7; 8 bases line up with TRBD2. This CDR3 is built from 14 residues. Trimming removed 2 bases from V and 2 bases from J; junction bases left unmatched: 2.